The entry below describes one T cell receptor (beta chain). This clone is a singleton in its sample. No cognate antigen has been identified for it. The junction departs from the called germline gene at one end, perhaps through a read error. The library was generated by the immunoSEQ multiplex PCR assay. Rearranged TCR beta chain sequences were amplified using the hsTCRB Kit according to the manufacturer's protocol. TCRB libraries were sequenced on an Illumina MiSeq. Turning to the authors' computational methods: The proprietary platform of the kit vendor was used for demultiplexing, trimming and gene mapping. Not all clones reach the TCRdb copy of this immuneACCESS table, which keeps in-frame sequences only. Checked studies attribute under half of the gap to unresolved V genes and leave the rest unexplained. That table furnishes V, J and clone size, whereas the DNA furnished D and trimming. For this sample the table gives roughly 52,000 clones, of which roughly 80% were detected only once. The ten top clones hold around 3.9% of the sample.

From the cysteine up to the phenylalanine, the CDR3 has a length of 12 residues. This entry keeps only the CDR3 DNA: 36 bases, framed from base 1. The germline V gene (reference sequence) sets CDR1 to SSHAT and CDR2 to FNYEAQ. The data stem from a study of a mutant IDH1 vaccine in newly diagnosed glioma listed by TCRdb under 2021. General notes on the study: Vaccination was initiated 4-6 weeks after radiotherapy alone, or concurrently with temozolomide cycles in the chemotherapy-containing groups. Six visits were used for peripheral blood collection: V03 (baseline), V05, V07, V10, V12 and V13. Before enrollment, most patients had been given radiochemotherapy with temozolomide as standard therapy, while the rest had received either radiotherapy alone or temozolomide alone. For exploratory analyses, under 30 treated patients had longitudinal TCRB deep sequencing done wherever samples were available. The roughly 35 treated patients were approximately 62% male and 37.5% female, with a mean age of around 40 years. The week-35 safety follow-up took place at visit V12, and the week-47 end of study took place at visit V13.

The investigation overall reported the following: PBMC samples for TCRB deep sequencing were selected based on availability. It was noted by the authors that analyses of patient blood samples could not be reproduced owing to sample limitations. Pseudoprogression seemed to be unrelated to changes in the top peripheral T cell clonotypes found by TCRB sequencing. Immune responses induced by the vaccine were seen in over 80% of patients across multiple MHC alleles.

This sample's time point label indicates: week 35, safety follow-up. A 20-mer mutant IDH1 peptide at 300 micrograms in Montanide made up each vaccine dose, which was injected subcutaneously together with topical imiquimod. Eight vaccinations were administered to patients in weeks 1, 3, 5, 7, 11, 15, 19 and 23, corresponding to visits V03 through V10. Donors had newly diagnosed WHO grade 3 or 4 IDH1-mutant astrocytomas with loss of nuclear ATRX. The samples were drawn from NOA16, a multicentre, single-arm, open-label phase I trial in Germany that tested a mutant IDH1 peptide vaccine in humans for the first time. Genomic DNA for TCRB sequencing was extracted from EDTA blood using the DNeasy Blood and Tissue Kit.

This TCR came from a young woman with glioma. This receptor chain uses TRBV7-7 and TRBJ2-5; the D gene cannot be resolved reliably. Specimen: PBMCs, collected from a glioma patient whose treatment included an IDH1 peptide vaccine. The CDR3 has the sequence CASSLDRETQYF. The nucleotide sequence is given as TGTGCTAGCAGCTTAGATAGAGAGACCCAGTACTTC. This CDR3, with the reference TRBV7-7 and TRBJ2-5 proteins standing in past its ends, gives the full variable domain GAGVSQSPRYKVTKRGQDVTLRCDPISSHATLYWYQQALGQGPEFLTYFNYEAQPDKSGLPSDRFSAERPEGSISTLTIQRTEQRDSAMYRCASSLDRETQYFGPGTRLLVL.